This T cell receptor (beta chain) comes out of a study of CD8+CD57+ T cells in acquired aplastic anemia. The TCR beta profiling, which covered VDJ combination and CDR3 sequence, was carried out using genomic DNA as the template. MiXCR, applied by TCRdb to the reads, yields one record per CDR3 protein. The sample lists about 420,000 distinct CDR3 sequences, approximately 70% occurring once. This clonotype was detected only a few times. The specimen sequenced was sorted CD4+, CD8+, or CD8+CD57+ T cells (not recorded which) from PBMCs. This sequence originates from a human donor in good health, serving as a control.

The CDR3 spells CSAETPNYGYTF. Here the CDR3 DNA reads TGCAGTGCAGAGACCCCTAACTATGGCTACACCTTC. The rearrangement uses TRBV20-1 and TRBJ1-2; no reliable D call. V dropped 6 bases and J dropped 0 bases, with 8 bases sitting between them. From germline, CDR1 is DFQATT and CDR2 SNEGSKA (reference sequence). The CDR3 covers 12 residues.